The 20 T cell receptor beta chains presented below share a single source sample, sequenced in a study of blood T cell repertoires in COVID-19. Profiled with immunoSEQ multiplex PCR; TCRdb holds only in-frame clones, not every one. Of about 170,000 clones in the sample, about four fifths are singletons; the top ten hold over 9.5%. The sequenced material came from PBMCs or T cells enriched from blood (not recorded which). These receptors all stem from a man aged 45-65 years who had recovered from COVID-19.

This clone came up many times. V and J are TRBV20-1 and TRBJ1-4; 10 nucleotides agree with TRBD1. J lost 6 bases, V lost 3 bases, and 4 bases had no gene match. This CDR3 has 14 amino acids. Germline CDR1 DFQATT, CDR2 SNEGSKA (reference sequence). The CDR3 loop reads CSASAGTGDEKLFF. The CDR3 DNA is TGCAGTGCTAGTGCCGGGACAGGGGATGAAAAACTGTTTTTT.

The rearrangement uses TRBV3-1 (or the pseudogene TRBV3-2) and TRBJ1-5, with 10 bases aligning to TRBD1. Trimming cost V 4 bases and J 6 bases; bases outside gene matches: 3. The CDR3 covers 14 residues. Germline CDR1 LGHDT, CDR2 YNNKEL (reference sequence). CDR3 bases: TGTGCCAGCAGCCGCGGGACAGGGGCTCAGCCCCAGCATTTT. This encodes CASSRGTGAQPQHF.

The CDR3 spells CATKPRSHYGYTF. The CDR3 DNA follows: TGTGCCACCAAGCCCCGATCACACTATGGCTACACCTTC. V and J are TRBV2 and TRBJ1-2; no clear D. Trimming stripped 10 bases from V and 3 bases from J, with 15 bases between. This CDR3 is built from 13 residues. Germline V lookup: CDR1 SNHLY, CDR2 FYNNEI.

The rearrangement links TRBV3-1 (or the pseudogene TRBV3-2) to TRBJ2-7; D not certain. Trimming pared 0 bases from V and 2 bases from J, leaving 8 bases between. The CDR3 contains 14 residues. Germline V gives CDR1 LGHDT, CDR2 YNNKEL (reference sequence). The CDR3 region has the DNA TGTGCCAGCAGCCAAGATTGGGCACCCTACGAGCAGTACTTC. Translating it yields CASSQDWAPYEQYF.

V gene TRBV7-3 combines with J gene TRBJ2-2; 9 bases are a match to TRBD1. The CDR3 spans 19 residues. Germline CDR1 is SGHTA and CDR2 is FQGTGA. The J segment lost 0 bases and the V segment lost 1 base, leaving 9 bases of the junction unmatched. CDR3 DNA sequence: TGTGCCAGCAGCTTAAGAGAGGGACAGGGATTAGCGAACACCGGGGAGCTGTTTTTT. It encodes CASSLREGQGLANTGELFF.

This clone was counted only a few times. This chain uses TRBV19 with TRBJ1-2; D is undetermined. The length of the CDR3 is 16 residues. V shed 3 bases and J shed 4 bases, with 18 bases lying between them. CDR1 is LNHDA and CDR2 is SQIVND in the germline V gene (reference sequence). CDR3 sequence: CASSIRSIPGSYGYTF. The CDR3 DNA follows: TGTGCCAGTAGTATTCGGAGCATACCCGGTAGCTATGGCTACACCTTC. The variable domain in full, completed from reference TRBV19 and TRBJ1-2, reads DGGITQSPKYLFRKEGQNVTLSCEQNLNHDAMYWYRQDPGQGLRLIYYSQIVNDFQKGDIAEGYSVSREKKESFPLTVTSAQKNPTAFYLCASSIRSIPGSYGYTFGSGTRLTVV.

The chain is built from TRBV19 and TRBJ2-1; tentative D call: TRBD1 (6 bases). Trimming removed 5 bases at V and 5 bases at J, with 10 bases between. CDR3 length equals 13 residues. CDR1 is LNHDA, CDR2 SQIVND, per germline (reference sequence). The CDR3 bases are TGTGCCAGTAGTGTCGGACAGAACAATGAGCAGTTCTTC. Residues: CASSVGQNNEQFF.

The CDR3 DNA reads as TGTGCCTGGAGTGTACGCGGGGGGGGTGGTCAGCCCCAGCATTTT. Amino acid sequence: CAWSVRGGGGQPQHF. This rearrangement joins TRBV30 to TRBJ1-5, with D possibly being TRBD1 (5 bases). Deletions cut 0 bases from V and 6 bases from J, with 15 bases between. The CDR3 sequence is 15 residues long. Germline assignment: CDR1 GTSNPN and CDR2 SVGIG (reference sequence).

This clone was detected only a few times. The rearrangement uses TRBV4-1 and TRBJ1-5, with 7 positions matching TRBD1. Germline V lookup: CDR1 MGHRA, CDR2 YSYEKL. The CDR3 is made up of 15 amino acids. The junction had 3 bases not matched to a gene; V was cut back by 4 bases and J by 0 bases. The CDR3 DNA reads as TGCGCCAGCAGCCGGGGGACAGCTAGCAATCAGCCCCAGCATTTT. Its translation is CASSRGTASNQPQHF.

The table lists this clone with a few counts. V and J are TRBV10-3 and TRBJ1-5; 7 bases agree with TRBD1. Germline V gene data show CDR1 as ENHRY and CDR2 as SYGVKD. The CDR3 is 13 residues long. J lost 7 bases, V lost 2 bases, and 2 bases had no gene match. The CDR3 sequence: CAISERGQQPQHF. CDR3 nucleotides: TGTGCCATCAGTGAGAGGGGGCAACAGCCCCAGCATTTT.

This sequence joins TRBV4-2 and TRBJ2-7; TRBD1 aligns across 11 bases. CDR1 is LGHNA and CDR2 is YNFKEQ in the germline V gene. Germline trimming cut 1 base from V and 6 bases from J; bases unmatched to any gene: 5. This CDR3 region has 15 residues. The CDR3 DNA reads TGTGCCAGCAGCCAAGCCGGGACAGGGGGTTCCGAGCAGTACTTC. Protein: CASSQAGTGGSEQYF.

The J gene is TRBJ2-1, the V gene TRBV5-6; D unresolved. The CDR3 is 11 residues long. The V gene lost 1 base and the J gene lost 15 bases, with 11 bases spanning the gap. Germline lookup yields CDR1 SGHDT and CDR2 YYEEEE. As DNA, the CDR3 is TGTGCCAGCAGCTTGATTGGCCCTTCGTTCTTC. Translated: CASSLIGPSFF.

This clone was seen only once. The V and J genes are TRBV5-1 and TRBJ1-2; D unclear. The V gene lost 7 bases and the J gene lost 8 bases, with 18 bases spanning the gap. Germline V lookup: CDR1 SGHRS, CDR2 YFSETQ. The CDR3 loop spans 13 amino acids. CDR3 bases: TGCGCCAGCGCATTCGGGCCTCAGCGGGGCTACACCTTC. Translation gives CASAFGPQRGYTF.

The V gene is TRBV6-5, the J gene TRBJ1-5; D unresolved. Germline assignment: CDR1 MNHEY and CDR2 SVGAGI. The CDR3 consists of 15 residues. Trimming left V 8 bases short and J 0 bases short, with 14 bases between. The CDR3 DNA sequence: TGTGCCAGCGGCGTGGGCCCGTATAGCAATCAGCCCCAGCATTTT. Its translation: CASGVGPYSNQPQHF.

The chain employs TRBV2 and TRBJ1-2; no clear D gene. V gave up 8 bases and J gave up 1 base, with 8 bases separating them. Per germline, CDR1 SNHLY and CDR2 FYNNEI. This CDR3 spans 12 amino acids. This CDR3 is CASQRGNYGYTF. CDR3 coding DNA: TGTGCCAGCCAGCGGGGTAACTATGGCTACACCTTC.

The gene calls are TRBV19 and TRBJ1-5, with 8 nucleotides matching TRBD1. The CDR3 length is 15 residues. CDR1 is LNHDA and CDR2 is SQIVND in the germline V gene (reference sequence). V shed 5 bases and J 0 bases; nucleotides not matched to a gene: 3. CDR3 amino acids: CASSGQGYSNQPQHF. Written as DNA, the CDR3 is TGTGCCAGTAGTGGACAGGGCTATAGCAATCAGCCCCAGCATTTT.

J is TRBJ2-2 and V is TRBV6-5; the D gene is possibly TRBD2 (5 bases). Germline V gene sequence: CDR1 MNHEY, CDR2 SVGAGI. Trimming took off 6 bases at V and 6 bases at J, with 14 bases between the two ends. The CDR3 loop spans 14 amino acids. CDR3 sequence (DNA): TGTGCCAGCAGGCCCGAACCGGGGTCCGGGGAGCTGTTTTTT. Protein sequence: CASRPEPGSGELFF.

The genes are TRBV2 and TRBJ1-4, with TRBD1 matching 9 bases. Losses at the gene ends were 5 bases for V and 6 bases for J; bases not matched to a gene: 7. The CDR3 runs to 15 residues. From germline, CDR1 is SNHLY and CDR2 FYNNEI. CDR3 residues: CASSRQGDGDEKLFF. For the CDR3, the DNA is TGTGCCAGCAGTAGACAGGGGGACGGTGATGAAAAACTGTTTTTT.

The chain employs TRBV2 and TRBJ2-7, with unresolved D. This CDR3 is 15 amino acids long. Germline V CDR1 and CDR2: SNHLY, FYNNEI. V lost 3 bases, J lost 2 bases, and 14 bases lay in between. The CDR3 nucleotides read TGTGCCAGCAGTGAGGGCAAGGTCAGTGCCTACGAGCAGTACTTC. Translation: CASSEGKVSAYEQYF.

The chain links TRBV18 to TRBJ2-2; 9 positions agree with TRBD1. The CDR3 runs to 15 residues. Germline CDR1 is KGHSH and CDR2 is LQKENI. V gave up 5 bases and J gave up 2 bases; unmatched junction bases: 3. The CDR3 region is CASSTTGGNTGELFF. The CDR3 coding sequence is TGTGCCAGCTCAACCACAGGGGGCAACACCGGGGAGCTGTTTTTT. Looking up the rest from reference TRBV18 and TRBJ2-2 gives the full variable domain: NAGVMQNPRHLVRRRGQEARLRCSPMKGHSHVYWYRQLPEEGLKFMVYLQKENIIDESGMPKERFSAEFPKEGPSILRIQQVVRGDSAAYFCASSTTGGNTGELFFGEGSRLTVL.